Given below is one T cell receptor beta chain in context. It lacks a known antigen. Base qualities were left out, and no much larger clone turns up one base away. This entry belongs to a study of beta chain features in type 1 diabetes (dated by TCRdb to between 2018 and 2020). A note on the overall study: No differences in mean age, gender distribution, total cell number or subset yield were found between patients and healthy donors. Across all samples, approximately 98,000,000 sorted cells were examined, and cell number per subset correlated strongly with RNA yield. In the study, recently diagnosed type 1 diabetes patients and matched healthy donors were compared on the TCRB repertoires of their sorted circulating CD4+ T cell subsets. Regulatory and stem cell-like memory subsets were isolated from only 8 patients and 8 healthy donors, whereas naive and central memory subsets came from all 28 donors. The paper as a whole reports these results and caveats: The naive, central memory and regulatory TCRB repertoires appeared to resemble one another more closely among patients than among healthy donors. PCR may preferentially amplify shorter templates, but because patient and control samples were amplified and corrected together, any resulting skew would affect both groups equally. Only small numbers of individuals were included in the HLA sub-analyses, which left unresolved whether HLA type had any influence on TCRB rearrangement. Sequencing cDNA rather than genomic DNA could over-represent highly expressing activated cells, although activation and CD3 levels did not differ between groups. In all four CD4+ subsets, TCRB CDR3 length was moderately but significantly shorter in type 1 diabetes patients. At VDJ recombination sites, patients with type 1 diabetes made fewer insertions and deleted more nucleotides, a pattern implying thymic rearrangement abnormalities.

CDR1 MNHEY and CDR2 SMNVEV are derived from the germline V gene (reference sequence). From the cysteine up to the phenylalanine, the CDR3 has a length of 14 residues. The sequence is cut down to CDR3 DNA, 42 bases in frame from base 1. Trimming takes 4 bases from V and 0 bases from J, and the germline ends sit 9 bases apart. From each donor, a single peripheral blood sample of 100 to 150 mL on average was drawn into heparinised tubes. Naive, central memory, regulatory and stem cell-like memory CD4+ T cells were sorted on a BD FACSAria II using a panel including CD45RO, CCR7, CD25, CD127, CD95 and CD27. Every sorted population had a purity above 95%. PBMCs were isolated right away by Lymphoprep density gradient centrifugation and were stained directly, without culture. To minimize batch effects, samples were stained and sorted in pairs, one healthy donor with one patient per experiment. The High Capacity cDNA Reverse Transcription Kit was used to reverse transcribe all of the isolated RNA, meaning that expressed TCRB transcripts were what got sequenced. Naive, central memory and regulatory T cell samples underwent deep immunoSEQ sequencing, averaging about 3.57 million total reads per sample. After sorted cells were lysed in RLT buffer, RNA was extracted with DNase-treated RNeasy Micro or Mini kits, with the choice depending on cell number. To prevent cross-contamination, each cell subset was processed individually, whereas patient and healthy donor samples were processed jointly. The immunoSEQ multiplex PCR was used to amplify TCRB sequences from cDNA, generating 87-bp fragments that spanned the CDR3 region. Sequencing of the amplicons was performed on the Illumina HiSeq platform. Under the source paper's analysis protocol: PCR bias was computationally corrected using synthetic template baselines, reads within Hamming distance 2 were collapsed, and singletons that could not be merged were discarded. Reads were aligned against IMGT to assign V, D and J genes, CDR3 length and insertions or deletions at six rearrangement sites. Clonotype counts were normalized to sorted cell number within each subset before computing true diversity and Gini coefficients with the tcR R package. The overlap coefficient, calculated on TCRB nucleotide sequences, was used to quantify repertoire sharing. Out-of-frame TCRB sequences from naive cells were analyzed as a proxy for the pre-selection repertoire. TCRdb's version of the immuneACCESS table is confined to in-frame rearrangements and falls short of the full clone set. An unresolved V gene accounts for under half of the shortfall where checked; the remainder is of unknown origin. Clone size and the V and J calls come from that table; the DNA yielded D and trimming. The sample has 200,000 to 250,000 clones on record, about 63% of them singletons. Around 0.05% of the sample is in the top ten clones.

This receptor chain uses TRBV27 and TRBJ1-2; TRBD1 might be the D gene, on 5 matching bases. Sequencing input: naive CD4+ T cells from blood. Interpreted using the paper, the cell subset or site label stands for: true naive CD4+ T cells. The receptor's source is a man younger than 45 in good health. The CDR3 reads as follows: CASSSGVANYGYTF. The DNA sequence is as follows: TGTGCCAGCAGTTCGGGGGTCGCTAACTATGGCTACACCTTC.